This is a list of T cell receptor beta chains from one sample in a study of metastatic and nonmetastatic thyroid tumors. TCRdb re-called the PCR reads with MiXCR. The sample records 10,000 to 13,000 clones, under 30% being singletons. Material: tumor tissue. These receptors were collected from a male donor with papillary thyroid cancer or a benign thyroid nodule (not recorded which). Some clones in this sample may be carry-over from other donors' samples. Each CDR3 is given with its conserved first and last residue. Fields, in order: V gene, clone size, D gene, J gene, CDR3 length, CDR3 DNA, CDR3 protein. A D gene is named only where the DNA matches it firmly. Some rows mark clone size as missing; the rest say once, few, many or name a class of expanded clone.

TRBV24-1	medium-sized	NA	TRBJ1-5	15	TGTGCCACCAGTGATAACTTAGAAGGGAATCAGCCCCAGCATTTT	CATSDNLEGNQPQHF
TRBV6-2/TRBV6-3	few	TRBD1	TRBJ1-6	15	TGTGCCAGCAGTTACTCTAACGACAGGGATTCACCCCTCCACTTT	CASSYSNDRDSPLHF
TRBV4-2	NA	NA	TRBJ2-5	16	TGTGCCAGCAGCCAAGGGGACAAGGGGCATGTGGAGACCCAGTACTTC	CASSQGDKGHVETQYF
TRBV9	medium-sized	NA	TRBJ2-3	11	TGTGCCAGCCAGAAGACAGATACGCAGTATTTT	CASQKTDTQYF
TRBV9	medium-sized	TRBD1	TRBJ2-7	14	TGTGCCAGCAGCGGCCGGGACAGCTCCTACGAGCAGTACTTC	CASSGRDSSYEQYF
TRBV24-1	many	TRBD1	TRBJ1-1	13	TGTGCCACCAGTATCCGGGACAGCTCTGAAGCTTTCTTT	CATSIRDSSEAFF
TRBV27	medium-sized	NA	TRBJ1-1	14	TGTGCCAGCAGTTTAGGTCAGGGGAACACTGAAGCTTTCTTT	CASSLGQGNTEAFF
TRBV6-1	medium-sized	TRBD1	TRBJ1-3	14	TGTGCCAGTGGACAGGGAATGTCTGGAAACACCATATATTTT	CASGQGMSGNTIYF
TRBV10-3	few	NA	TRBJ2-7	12	TGTGCCATCAGTGAGATGATGGGCGAGCAGTACTTC	CAISEMMGEQYF
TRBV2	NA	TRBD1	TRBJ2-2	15	TGTGCCAGCAGTGAGCAGGGGGCGGGCACCGGGGAGCTGTTTTTT	CASSEQGAGTGELFF
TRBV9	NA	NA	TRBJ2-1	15	TGTGCCAGCAGCGATGCGGGGGCTGGGTACAATGAGCAGTTCTTC	CASSDAGAGYNEQFF
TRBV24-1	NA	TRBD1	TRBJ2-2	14	TGTGCCACCAGGACAGGGGGCGACACCGGGGAGCTGTTTTTT	CATRTGGDTGELFF
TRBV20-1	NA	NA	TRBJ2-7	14	TGCAGTGCTAGAGATATCGAGCGGCCCTACGAGCAGTACTTC	CSARDIERPYEQYF
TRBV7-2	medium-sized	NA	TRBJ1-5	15	TGTGCCAGCAGCTTAGTCAGGGTTGGGGATCAGCCCCAGCATTTT	CASSLVRVGDQPQHF
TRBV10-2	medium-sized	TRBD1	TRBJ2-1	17	TGCGCCAGCAGTGAGTCACCCGGGACAGGGCCCTACAATGAGCAGTTCTTC	CASSESPGTGPYNEQFF
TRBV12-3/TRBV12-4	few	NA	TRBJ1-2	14	TGTGCCAGCAGTTTATCCAGGGGTAAGAACGGTTACACCTTC	CASSLSRGKNGYTF
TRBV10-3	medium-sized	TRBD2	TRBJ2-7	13	TGTGCCATCAGTGAGTCGACAGCGGGAGAGCAGTACTTC	CAISESTAGEQYF
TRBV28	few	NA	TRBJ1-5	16	TGTGCCAGCCACGTGGGGCTCTGGGGGGAAAATCAGTCCCAGCATTTT	CASHVGLWGENQSQHF
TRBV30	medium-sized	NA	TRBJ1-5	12	TGTGCCTGGAGTGCCCTCGGCCAGCCCCAGCATTTT	CAWSALGQPQHF
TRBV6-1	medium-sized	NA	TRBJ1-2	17	TGTGCCAGCAGCCAATTAAGTCTACCGGGTCCTACGAATGGCTACACCTTC	CASSQLSLPGPTNGYTF
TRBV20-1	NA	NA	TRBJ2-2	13	TGCAGTGCTAGTAGGGTGGACACCGGGGAGCTGTTTTTT	CSASRVDTGELFF
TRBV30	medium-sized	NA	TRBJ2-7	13	TGTGCCTGGAGAACCAATAAGGGGTACGAGCAGTACTTC	CAWRTNKGYEQYF
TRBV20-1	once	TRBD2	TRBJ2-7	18	TGCAGTGCTAGAGCGAGGACTAGCGGGGGCTGGCTCTCCTACGAGCAGTACTTC	CSARARTSGGWLSYEQYF
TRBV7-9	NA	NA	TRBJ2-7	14	TGTGCCAGCAGCTTAGGGCAGGGTTTTGACGAGCAGTACTTC	CASSLGQGFDEQYF
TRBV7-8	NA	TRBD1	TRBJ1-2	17	TGTGCCAGCAGCTTATTTTTGGGACAGGGGGCTAACTATGGCTACACCTTC	CASSLFLGQGANYGYTF
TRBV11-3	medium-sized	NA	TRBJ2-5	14	TGTGCCAGCAGCTTAAGAGGGAGTCAAGAGACCCAGTACTTC	CASSLRGSQETQYF
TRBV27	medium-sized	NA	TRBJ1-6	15	TGTGCCAGCAGCACGCGGGACGGCGCTAATTCACCCCTCCACTTT	CASSTRDGANSPLHF
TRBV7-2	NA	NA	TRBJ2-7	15	TGTGCCAGCAGCTTAGAATGCTGGACCTGTTACGAGCAGTACTTC	CASSLECWTCYEQYF
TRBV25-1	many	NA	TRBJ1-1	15	TGTGCCAGCAGTGAATATGGGGCGGTGACAACCGAAGCTTTCTTT	CASSEYGAVTTEAFF
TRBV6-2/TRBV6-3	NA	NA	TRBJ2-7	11	TGTGCCAGCAGCCGCTCCTACGAGCAGTACTTC	CASSRSYEQYF
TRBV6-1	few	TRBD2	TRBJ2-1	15	TGTGCCAGCAGCCGACTAGCGGGAGCGCCCCGTGAGCAGTTCTTC	CASSRLAGAPREQFF
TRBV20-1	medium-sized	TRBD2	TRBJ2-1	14	TGCAGTGCTAGCGCACTAGCGGGAACCAATGAGCAGTTCTTC	CSASALAGTNEQFF
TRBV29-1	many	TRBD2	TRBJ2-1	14	TGCAGCGCTCAACTAGCGGGAGGGTTTCCTGGGCAGTTCTTC	CSAQLAGGFPGQFF
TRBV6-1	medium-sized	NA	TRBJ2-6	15	TGTGCCAGCAGTACCAGCCAGGATGGGGCCAACGTCCTGACTTTC	CASSTSQDGANVLTF
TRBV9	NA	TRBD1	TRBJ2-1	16	TGTGCCAGCAGCGGGCCCGACGGGACAGAGGACAATGAGCAGTTCTTC	CASSGPDGTEDNEQFF
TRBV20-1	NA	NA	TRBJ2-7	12	TGCAGTGCTCCCCTTACGGGCTACGAGCAGTACTTC	CSAPLTGYEQYF
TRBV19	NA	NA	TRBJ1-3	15	TGTGCCAGTAAGAAGGCAGGGGCGGAAGGAAACACCATATATTTT	CASKKAGAEGNTIYF
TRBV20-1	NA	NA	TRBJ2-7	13	TGCAGTGCTCTTAAGGACAGCTCCTACGAGCAGTACTTC	CSALKDSSYEQYF
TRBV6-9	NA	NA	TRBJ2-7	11	TGTGCCAGCAGTATCGAATACGAGCAGTACTTC	CASSIEYEQYF
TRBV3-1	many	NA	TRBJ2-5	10	TGTGCCAGCAAACAAGAGACCCAGTACTTC	CASKQETQYF
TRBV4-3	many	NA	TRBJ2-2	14	TGCGCCAGCAGCGACCGGGCTGACACCGGGGAGCTGTTTTTT	CASSDRADTGELFF